These T cell receptor beta chains were read from a single sample in a study of T-cell reconstitution after alpha-beta-depleted transplantation in children. A single record per CDR3 protein comes from TCRdb applying MiXCR to the PCR reads. Of tens of thousands of distinct CDR3 sequences listed, approximately 4.4% are singletons. The source was PBMCs, mostly from graft donor cells, collected 180 days after TCRalphabeta/CD19-depleted stem cell transplant. All receptors come from a boy in the first two years of life who had a stem cell transplant for acute myeloid leukemia, so the T cells may come from the graft donor. Each CDR3 is given without its conserved first and last residue.

>TRBV7-9|TRBJ2-1
ASSAEQF
>TRBV7-9|TRBJ2-1
ASSLPSGGGSMVQF
>TRBV20-1|TRBJ2-1
SAPQTNRDEQF
>TRBV5-6|TRBJ1-5
ASRRTGTENEPQH
>TRBV6-5|TRBJ2-1
ASSSPREAYNEQF
>TRBV29-1|TRBJ2-5
SVEDVGTQY
>TRBV6-2/TRBV6-3|TRBJ2-5
ASSPPDRQETQY
>TRBV28|TRBJ2-5
ASKGGRETQY
>TRBV11-3|TRBJ2-2
ASSPYTGLANTGELF
>TRBV7-9|TRBJ1-2
ASRGQGPSNYGYT
>TRBV5-4|TRBJ2-1
ASSSKPQTRVLYNEQF
>TRBV3-1|TRBJ2-1
ASSHGTGSYEQF
>TRBV5-1|TRBJ2-2
ASSLDPGPGELF
>TRBV20-1|TRBJ2-2
SARQGRLF
>TRBV27|TRBJ1-4
ASSLRDPNEKLF
>TRBV3-1|TRBJ2-7
ASSPPPGQPGREQY
>TRBV30|TRBJ2-6
AWSPGANVLT
>TRBV29-1|TRBJ2-2
SVEGLKGTGELF
>TRBV11-2|TRBJ1-1
ASSLVVSTEAF
>TRBV4-3|TRBJ1-4
ASSRDRTTNEKLF
>TRBV6-5|TRBJ1-2
ASSYSQGNYGYT
>TRBV6-5|TRBJ1-3
ASSLWRTGNTIY
>TRBV30|TRBJ2-7
AWTPGLPDEQY
>TRBV12-3/TRBV12-4|TRBJ2-2
ASNRGAGELF
>TRBV29-1|TRBJ1-6
SARGGTNSPLH
>TRBV27|TRBJ1-6
ASSTRGDNSPLH
>TRBV7-8|TRBJ2-2
ASRSPGTRRILNTGELF
>TRBV7-8|TRBJ2-3
ASSFASTDTQY
>TRBV2|TRBJ1-6
ASAGQFNSPLH
>TRBV27|TRBJ2-3
ASSFLGGSTDTQY
>TRBV19|TRBJ2-6
ATEGGPLSGANVLT
>TRBV2|TRBJ2-5
ASRKTGGIGETQY
>TRBV19|TRBJ1-1
ASSIVSEAF
>TRBV13|TRBJ2-4
ASSYTGSGDIQY
>TRBV6-1|TRBJ2-6
ASSWDSSSGANVLT
>TRBV11-2|TRBJ2-5
ASTPLEGTQY
>TRBV5-1|TRBJ1-5
ASSPTGFGQPQH
>TRBV5-6|TRBJ2-2
ASSGRDTNTGELF
>TRBV30|TRBJ1-4
AWSVTGTPNEKLF
>TRBV12-3/TRBV12-4|TRBJ1-4
ASSPSTGIDPDEKLF
>TRBV4-1|TRBJ1-3
ASSQEGHHSGNTIY
>TRBV20-1|TRBJ1-2
SAKPTPINYGYT
>TRBV20-1|TRBJ1-3
SASTGSSGNTIY
>TRBV20-1|TRBJ2-2
SARPLSNTGELF
>TRBV6-2/TRBV6-3|TRBJ1-6
ASSTRDRGFPQRSYNSPLH